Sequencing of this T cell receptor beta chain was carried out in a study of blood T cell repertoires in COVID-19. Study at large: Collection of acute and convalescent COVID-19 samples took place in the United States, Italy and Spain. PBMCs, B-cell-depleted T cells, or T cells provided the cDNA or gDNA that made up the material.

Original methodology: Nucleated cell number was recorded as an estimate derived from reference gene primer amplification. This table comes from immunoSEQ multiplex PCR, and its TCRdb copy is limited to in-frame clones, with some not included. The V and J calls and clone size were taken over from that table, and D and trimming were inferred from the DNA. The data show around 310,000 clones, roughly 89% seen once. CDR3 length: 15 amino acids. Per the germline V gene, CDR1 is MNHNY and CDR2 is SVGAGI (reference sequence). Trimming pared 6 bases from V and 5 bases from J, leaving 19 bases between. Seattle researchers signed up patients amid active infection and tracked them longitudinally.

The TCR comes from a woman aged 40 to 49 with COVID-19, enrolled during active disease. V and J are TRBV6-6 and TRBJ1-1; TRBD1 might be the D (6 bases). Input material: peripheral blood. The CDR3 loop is CASRHTRGGGTEAFF. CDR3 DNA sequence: TGTGCCAGCAGACATACCAGGGGAGGGGGAACTGAAGCTTTCTTT.